Shown below are 12 T cell receptor beta chains from a single sample sequenced in a study of blood T cell repertoires in COVID-19. The protocol was immunoSEQ multiplex PCR, while the TCRdb copy is restricted to in-frame clones and leaves out a portion. The table includes under 150,000 clones, over 75% detected once. Specimen: PBMCs or T cells enriched from blood (not recorded which). The receptors were gathered from a man aged 45-65 years in a cohort exposed to, infected with or recovered from COVID-19 (not recorded which).

CDR3 DNA: TGTGCCAGCAGTTTACTTCAAAACACCGGGGAGCTGTTTTTT. It encodes CASSLLQNTGELFF. The chain employs TRBV6-2 or TRBV6-3 and TRBJ2-2; D uncertain. The length of the CDR3 is 14 residues. From germline, CDR1 is MNHEY and CDR2 SVGEGT. Trimming stripped 4 bases from V and 2 bases from J, with 8 bases between.

This clone was detected a few times. The chain combines TRBV18 with TRBJ2-7, with 8 bases lining up with TRBD1. Looked up from germline, CDR1 is KGHSH and CDR2 is LQKENI. Losses at the gene ends were 3 bases for V and 2 bases for J; bases not matched to a gene: 3. The CDR3 sequence is 14 residues long. The CDR3 DNA reads as TGTGCCAGCTCACCCCAGGGGGCTGCCTACGAGCAGTACTTC. Translated: CASSPQGAAYEQYF.

The chain uses TRBV28 and TRBJ1-2, with TRBD1 identical over 11 bases. This CDR3 contains 17 residues. Germline V gives CDR1 MDHEN, CDR2 SYDVKM. The ends lost 9 bases at V and 7 bases at J; junction bases unmatched: 19. The CDR3 DNA is TGTGCCAGTTATAAACTATGGGACAGGGGGGTTTCCTCTGGCTACACCTTC. It is translated as CASYKLWDRGVSSGYTF.

This rearrangement joins TRBV29-1 to TRBJ2-7; a possible D gene is TRBD1 (6 bases). Trimming removed 4 bases at V and 4 bases at J, with 14 bases between. Germline V gene data show CDR1 as SQVTM and CDR2 as ANQGSEA. The CDR3 extends over 13 amino acids. The CDR3 sequence is CSVVWTEGYEQYF. The DNA for the CDR3 is TGCAGCGTTGTTTGGACAGAGGGATACGAGCAGTACTTC.

This rearrangement joins TRBV4-2 to TRBJ2-1; D might be TRBD2 (5 bases). There are 13 residues in the CDR3. Trimming took off 0 bases at V and 10 bases at J, with 10 bases between the two ends. Germline values: CDR1 LGHNA, CDR2 YNFKEQ. The CDR3 here is CASSQDPGIEQFF. For the CDR3, the DNA is TGTGCCAGCAGCCAAGACCCGGGAATAGAGCAGTTCTTC.

The chain links TRBV7-3 to TRBJ2-1; 13 bases fit TRBD2. Per germline, CDR1 SGHTA and CDR2 FQGTGA. The V segment lost 2 bases and the J segment 0 bases; nucleotides outside the gene matches: 16. The CDR3 loop spans 22 amino acids. The CDR3 nucleotides are TGTGCCAGCAGCTTAGGTTCGGGACTAGCGGGACGTACGACAAACTCCTACAATGAGCAGTTCTTC. Protein sequence: CASSLGSGLAGRTTNSYNEQFF.

Only a few counts were recorded for this clone. The chain recombines TRBV3-1 (or the pseudogene TRBV3-2) with TRBJ2-5; 13 nucleotides align to TRBD2. The germline V gene encodes CDR1 LGHDT and CDR2 YNNKEL (reference sequence). The V segment lost 1 base and the J segment 4 bases; nucleotides outside the gene matches: 3. This CDR3 has 16 residues. CDR3 sequence: CASSQARTSGRETQYF. CDR3 coding DNA: TGTGCCAGCAGCCAAGCCAGGACTAGCGGGAGAGAGACCCAGTACTTC.

V usage is TRBV7-9 and J usage is TRBJ2-7; D perhaps matches TRBD1 (6 bases). The CDR3 covers 14 residues. Trimming pared 5 bases from V and 3 bases from J, leaving 14 bases between. Germline values: CDR1 SEHNR, CDR2 FQNEAQ (reference sequence). The CDR3 reads CASSPRDMSYEQYF. CDR3 DNA: TGTGCCAGCAGCCCCCGGGACATGAGCTACGAGCAGTACTTC.

A few counts support this clone. V is TRBV9 and J is TRBJ2-3; D not resolved. Germline V gene data show CDR1 as SGDLS and CDR2 as YYNGEE. The V gene lost 0 bases and the J gene lost 2 bases, with 10 bases spanning the gap. The CDR3 sequence is 15 residues long. As DNA, the CDR3 is TGTGCCAGCAGCGTAGAACATAACCCCACAGATACGCAGTATTTT. Translated, it gives CASSVEHNPTDTQYF.

V usage is TRBV7-9 and J usage is TRBJ2-7; perhaps TRBD1 as D (6 bases). The CDR3 is 15 amino acids. CDR1 and CDR2 from the germline V gene are SEHNR and FQNEAQ (reference sequence). V shed 1 base and J shed 3 bases, with 13 bases lying between them. The CDR3 DNA reads TGTGCCAGCAGCTTAGGTGGTCTAGGGGGCTACGAGCAGTACTTC. Residues: CASSLGGLGGYEQYF.

The V call is TRBV27, the J call TRBJ1-2; possibly TRBD1 for D (5 bases). Germline V CDR1 and CDR2: MNHEY, SMNVEV (reference sequence). Trimming pared 9 bases from V and 8 bases from J, leaving 13 bases between. The CDR3 is made up of 11 amino acids. CDR3 in DNA: TGTGCCAGGTCTGGGACTGGAGGCTACACCTTC. It yields the protein CARSGTGGYTF.

J is TRBJ2-1 and V is TRBV15; 10 bases match TRBD2. Unmatched junction bases numbered 5, after V lost 2 bases and J lost 4 bases. The CDR3 extends over 16 amino acids. Germline CDR1 and CDR2: LNHNV and YYDKDF (reference sequence). The CDR3 DNA reads TGTGCCACCAGCAGAATTAGCGGGAGGTTTTACAATGAGCAGTTCTTC. Protein product: CATSRISGRFYNEQFF.